Each of the 20 T cell receptor beta chains below was sequenced from the same sample in a study of TIL therapy for anti-PD-1-resistant metastatic lung cancer. The immunoSEQ assay was v3. The method was immunoSEQ multiplex PCR; TCRdb's version includes in-frame clones alone and lacks a portion of them. The sample shows roughly 46,000 clones, 65% to 90% of them seen only once. As to time point: pre-treatment sample, taken before nivolumab and TIL therapy. Source: blood, taken at baseline. The receptors here all came from a person aged 25 to 85 with non-small cell lung cancer.

This clone has a single count. V usage is TRBV2 and J usage is TRBJ2-6, with 7 bases that match TRBD1. From germline, CDR1 is SNHLY and CDR2 FYNNEI. The CDR3 is 17 residues long. V was pared by 6 bases and J by 0 bases, with 8 bases of the junction left unmatched. This CDR3 is CASSVTGPTSGANVLTF. DNA of the CDR3: TGTGCCAGCAGCGTGACAGGGCCGACCTCTGGGGCCAACGTCCTGACTTTC.

V usage is TRBV3-1 (or the pseudogene TRBV3-2) and J usage is TRBJ2-7; D is unclear. Trimming left V 2 bases short and J 4 bases short, with 12 bases between. CDR1 is LGHDT, CDR2 YNNKEL, per germline (reference sequence). The CDR3 totals 14 residues. This CDR3 reads CASSQSPRTYEQYF. The CDR3 nucleotides are TGTGCCAGCAGCCAATCACCACGGACGTACGAGCAGTACTTC.

A single count supports this clone. The chain uses TRBV14 and TRBJ1-1; 9 positions match TRBD1. The CDR3 length is 16 residues. Unmatched junction bases numbered 10, after V lost 6 bases and J lost 2 bases. Looked up from germline, CDR1 is SGHDN and CDR2 is FVKESK. CDR3 sequence reads: CASRPDRGEFNTEAFF. The CDR3 DNA follows: TGTGCCAGCAGGCCCGACAGGGGGGAGTTTAACACTGAAGCTTTCTTT.

V is TRBV7-2 and J is TRBJ1-2; D is possibly TRBD1 (5 bases). V dropped 5 bases and J dropped 8 bases, with 15 bases sitting between them. The germline gives CDR1 SGHTA, CDR2 FQGNSA. The CDR3 contains 13 residues. The CDR3 sequence is CASSHRDPAGYTF. The CDR3 DNA follows: TGTGCCAGCAGCCACCGGGACCCCGCCGGCTACACCTTC.

This clone was recorded a few times. This chain uses TRBV4-2 with TRBJ1-6, with 7 bases lining up with TRBD1. Trimming removed 0 bases from V and 10 bases from J; junction bases left unmatched: 6. The CDR3 is made up of 15 amino acids. Per germline, CDR1 LGHNA and CDR2 YNFKEQ. The CDR3 DNA sequence: TGTGCCAGCAGCCAAGATCAAGGGGGCTACTCACCCCTCCACTTT. Translated: CASSQDQGGYSPLHF.

The chain carries TRBV2 and TRBJ2-2, with 9 positions matching TRBD2. Trimming took 4 bases from V and 4 from J; bases not matched to a gene: 7. The CDR3 length is 16 residues. Germline V lookup: CDR1 SNHLY, CDR2 FYNNEI. As DNA, the CDR3 is TGTGCCAGCAGTGTGGGCGGGAGGGACCTCACCGGGGAGCTGTTTTTT. This translates into CASSVGGRDLTGELFF.

J is TRBJ2-3 and V is TRBV18; D possibly corresponds to TRBD2 (6 bases). CDR3 length equals 15 residues. V lost 5 bases and J lost 3, with 15 bases in between. Germline V gene data show CDR1 as KGHSH and CDR2 as LQKENI. CDR3 sequence (DNA): TGTGCCAGCTCAAGGACTATCTTGGGTACAGATACGCAGTATTTT. Encoded protein: CASSRTILGTDTQYF.

J is TRBJ1-1 and V is TRBV6-2 or TRBV6-3; 8 nucleotides agree with TRBD1. After removal of 1 base from V and 4 bases from J, the junction contained 2 bases not matched to a gene. CDR3 length equals 14 residues. CDR1 is MNHEY, CDR2 SVGEGT, per germline. CDR3 sequence: CASSYWTGSTEAFF. The CDR3 DNA is TGTGCCAGCAGTTACTGGACAGGGTCCACTGAAGCTTTCTTT.

V usage is TRBV11-2 and J usage is TRBJ2-4; perhaps D is TRBD1 or TRBD2 (6 bases each). Trimming cost V 0 bases and J 3 bases, with 9 bases left between them. This CDR3 has 15 amino acids. CDR1 is SGHAT, CDR2 FQNNGV, per germline. CDR3 nucleotide sequence: TGTGCCAGCAGCTTAGATGGGGGGCTCAAAAACATTCAGTACTTC. It specifies CASSLDGGLKNIQYF.

The chain combines TRBV27 with TRBJ2-7; D is possibly TRBD1 or TRBD2 (5 bases each). Trimming stripped 5 bases from V and 3 bases from J, with 11 bases between. Germline loops: CDR1 MNHEY, CDR2 SMNVEV (reference sequence). The CDR3 runs to 13 residues. The CDR3 coding sequence is TGTGCCAGCAGTCCGGGACCCGGCTACGAGCAGTACTTC. Translating it yields CASSPGPGYEQYF.

The chain has TRBV5-4 and TRBJ2-1; tentative D call: TRBD2 (6 bases). This CDR3 has 15 amino acids. Looked up from germline, CDR1 is SGHNT and CDR2 is YYREEE (reference sequence). Trimming pared 4 bases from V and 8 bases from J, leaving 19 bases between. This CDR3 reads CASSGGVRTSDEQFF. CDR3 nucleotide sequence: TGTGCCAGCAGCGGCGGGGTGCGGACCTCGGATGAGCAGTTCTTC.

J is TRBJ1-6 and V is TRBV5-1; D remains unclear. The V end was cut by 0 bases, the J end by 0 bases, with 7 bases between. Germline CDR1 reads SGHRS; CDR2 reads YFSETQ. The CDR3 consists of 16 residues. CDR3 loop: CASSLAGSSYNSPLHF. CDR3 in DNA: TGCGCCAGCAGCTTGGCCGGGAGCTCCTATAATTCACCCCTCCACTTT. Looking up the rest from reference TRBV5-1 and TRBJ1-6 gives the full variable domain: KAGVTQTPRYLIKTRGQQVTLSCSPISGHRSVSWYQQTPGQGLQFLFEYFSETQRNKGNFPGRFSGRQFSNSRSEMNVSTLELGDSALYLCASSLAGSSYNSPLHFGNGTRLTVT.

V is TRBV5-5 and J is TRBJ1-4, with a weak D call TRBD1 (6 bases). Germline lookup yields CDR1 SGHKS and CDR2 YYEKEE (reference sequence). The V end was cut by 2 bases, the J end by 3 bases, with 11 bases between. This CDR3 spans 15 amino acids. The CDR3 loop is CASSFTGTANEKLFF. For the CDR3, the DNA is TGTGCCAGCAGCTTTACAGGGACTGCTAATGAAAAACTGTTTTTT.

The chain combines TRBV5-1 with TRBJ2-3; 10 nucleotides line up with TRBD2. CDR1 SGHRS and CDR2 YFSETQ come from the germline V gene. This CDR3 has 14 residues. J lost 6 bases, V lost 4 bases, and 5 bases had no gene match. The CDR3 reads CASSTGLASDTQYF. In nucleotides, the CDR3 is TGCGCCAGCAGCACGGGACTAGCGAGTGATACGCAGTATTTT.

The chain couples TRBV29-1 to TRBJ2-3; TRBD1 matches 7 bases. Germline V gene sequence: CDR1 SQVTM, CDR2 ANQGSEA. V lost 6 bases, J lost 1 base, and 7 bases stayed unmatched. The CDR3 is 14 amino acids. The CDR3: CSVDPGGGTDTQYF. CDR3 bases: TGCAGCGTCGACCCAGGGGGAGGCACAGATACGCAGTATTTT.

This rearrangement joins TRBV30 to TRBJ1-5, with D unresolved. The CDR3 totals 11 residues. Germline V gene sequence: CDR1 GTSNPN, CDR2 SVGIG (reference sequence). V was cut by 4 bases and J by 9 bases, with 10 bases left in between. Written as DNA, the CDR3 is TGTGCCTGGACGGAGAATGGGCCCCAGCATTTT. It encodes CAWTENGPQHF.

This sequence joins TRBV19 and TRBJ1-1, with TRBD1 matching over 7 bases. V trimming: 3 bases; J trimming: 0 bases; junction bases outside the gene matches: 1. Germline V CDR1 and CDR2: LNHDA, SQIVND (reference sequence). The CDR3 consists of 14 residues. In DNA form, the CDR3 reads TGTGCCAGTAGTATTGGACAGGTGAACACTGAAGCTTTCTTT. Protein product: CASSIGQVNTEAFF.

V usage is TRBV18 and J usage is TRBJ2-6; the match to TRBD1 covers 11 bases. Germline CDR1 reads KGHSH; CDR2 reads LQKENI. CDR3 length equals 19 residues. The V segment lost 3 bases and the J segment 2 bases; nucleotides outside the gene matches: 9. The CDR3 loop is CASSPYPGQGETGANVLTF. Here the CDR3 DNA reads TGTGCCAGCTCACCTTACCCGGGACAGGGGGAAACTGGGGCCAACGTCCTGACTTTC.

The chain combines TRBV6-5 with TRBJ1-1, with D hard to call. Per germline, CDR1 MNHEY and CDR2 SVGAGI. V was trimmed by 8 bases and J by 3 bases, leaving 13 bases between them. This CDR3 spans 13 amino acids. The CDR3 protein is CASLGGGHTEAFF. In DNA, the CDR3 is TGTGCCAGCTTGGGAGGTGGGCACACTGAAGCTTTCTTT.

This clone occurred a few times. The J gene is TRBJ1-5, the V gene TRBV7-6; 8 positions match TRBD1. J gave up 0 bases and V 4 bases, and 11 bases lay outside the gene matches. Germline assignment: CDR1 SGHVS and CDR2 FNYEAQ. The CDR3 covers 18 residues. The CDR3 sequence: CASSYGGQGRYSNQPQHF. As DNA, the CDR3 is TGTGCCAGCAGCTACGGAGGACAGGGTCGATATAGCAATCAGCCCCAGCATTTT.